This T cell receptor beta chain was observed in a study of Ad26.COV2.S vaccination and SARS-CoV-2 variants. Using immunoSEQ multiplex PCR, the repertoire was profiled, and TCRdb retains in-frame clones only, with some absent. The data hold 450,000 to 550,000 clones, with about 89% observed a single time. The CDR3 sequence is 14 residues long. CDR1 and CDR2 from the germline V gene are LNHDA and SQIVND (reference sequence). Trimming shortened V by 7 bases and J by 1 base, and 11 bases separated the two germline ends. As to this clone: Its matching antigen is unknown.

Notes on the study in general: Quantification of TCR breadth and depth may have yielded underestimates of total T cell responses.

Treatment defined: 15 to 20 received Ad26.COV2.S at low or high dose, single or two shots; roughly five received placebo; per-sample allocation not given. Samples analyzed were those drawn on day 63 after the first vaccine or placebo injection. The sequencing used peripheral blood, collected in a trial of Ad26.COV2.S vaccine versus placebo. The chain joins TRBV19 to TRBJ2-1; a weak D match, TRBD2 (6 bases). The clonotype originates from a person between 18 and 59 years old who received the Ad26.COV2.S COVID-19 vaccine or a placebo. Here the CDR3 DNA reads TGTGCCAGTATGGTGGGGGGTTCCTACAATGAGCAGTTCTTC. Amino acids: CASMVGGSYNEQFF.